This TCR beta chain was sequenced in a study of blood T cell repertoires in COVID-19. The overall study: In each case, the material was cDNA or gDNA derived from T cells, B-cell-depleted T cells, or PBMCs.

TCRdb keeps only in-frame clones here, not all; method: immunoSEQ multiplex PCR. The sample has roughly 150,000 clones, under 90% seen once. Germline V gene sequence: CDR1 MNHEY, CDR2 SVGAGI. V was trimmed by 4 bases and J by 9 bases, leaving 16 bases between them. The CDR3 is 14 residues long. Sequencing used peripheral blood. The J gene is TRBJ2-1, the V gene TRBV6-5; D is perhaps TRBD1 (5 bases). The TCR comes from a woman over 75 with acute or convalescent COVID-19. The DNA for the CDR3 is TGTGCCAGCAGTTCACCCAGGGTTGGTAGTGAGCAGTTCTTC. Translating it yields CASSSPRVGSEQFF.